The next 26 T cell receptor beta chains were all read from a single sample in a study of patients and donors after allogeneic stem cell transplantation. Each CDR3 protein is one row after TCRdb ran MiXCR on the RT-PCR reads. The sample contains roughly 880,000 distinct CDR3 sequences, more than 15% of which appear only once. The sample consisted of blood, either unsorted or a sorted T cell fraction (not recorded which). The receptors shown here come from a human donor who was either an allogeneic HSCT recipient or a stem cell or donor lymphocyte infusion donor (not recorded which). It is not recorded whose cells these are; they may come from a transplant donor.

The rearrangement uses TRBV6-2 or TRBV6-3 and TRBJ2-7, with TRBD1 as a possible D gene (6 bases). Germline V lookup: CDR1 MNHEY, CDR2 SVGEGT. V lost 7 bases to trimming and J lost 2 bases, with 12 bases between them. This CDR3 is built from 13 residues. The CDR3 bases are TGTGCCAGCACCCCTACAGGGACCTACGAGCAGTACTTC. Residues: CASTPTGTYEQYF.

This clonotype was seen a few times. This chain connects TRBV4-3 to TRBJ2-1; 7 nucleotides agree with TRBD1. This CDR3 spans 12 amino acids. Germline V CDR1 and CDR2: LGHNA, YSLEER. Unmatched junction bases numbered 3, after V lost 0 bases and J lost 13 bases. CDR3 coding DNA: TGCGCCAGCAGCCAAGATTGGGACAGACAGTTCTTC. It encodes CASSQDWDRQFF.

There are a few counts of this clonotype. The rearrangement links TRBV6-1 to TRBJ2-1, with 7 bases matching TRBD1. Germline V lookup: CDR1 MNHNS, CDR2 SASEGT. The V gene end was trimmed by 4 bases and the J gene end by 3 bases; junction bases not matched to a gene: 6. CDR3 length equals 15 residues. The CDR3 region has the DNA TGTGCCAGCAGTGGGTGGACAGGCGGCTACAATGAGCAGTTCTTC. It translates to CASSGWTGGYNEQFF.

The chain joins TRBV11-2 to TRBJ1-5; maybe TRBD1 (5 bases). Germline values: CDR1 SGHAT, CDR2 FQNNGV. V was trimmed by 0 bases and J by 3 bases, leaving 9 bases between them. The CDR3 loop spans 15 amino acids. The CDR3 DNA is TGTGCCAGCAGCTTAGAGGGGGGTTTCAATCAGCCCCAGCATTTT. This encodes CASSLEGGFNQPQHF.

The chain carries TRBV29-1 and TRBJ2-1; 12 bases line up with TRBD2. Germline V lookup: CDR1 SQVTM, CDR2 ANQGSEA. This CDR3 is built from 19 residues. Trimming cost V 1 base and J 0 bases; bases outside gene matches: 10. In nucleotides, the CDR3 is TGCAGCGTTGAAGGGACTAGCGGGATGTCGGCAGTCTCCTACAATGAGCAGTTCTTC. It codes for CSVEGTSGMSAVSYNEQFF.

This chain connects TRBV27 to TRBJ2-3; D unresolved. This CDR3 has 15 residues. Germline CDR1 reads MNHEY; CDR2 reads SMNVEV (reference sequence). V lost 8 bases to trimming and J lost 7 bases, with 22 bases between them. In DNA form, the CDR3 reads TGTGCCAGCGTTCTCCGGGCCGATCTCCCCTATACGCAGTATTTT. It is translated as CASVLRADLPYTQYF.

The chain uses TRBV20-1 and TRBJ2-2, with TRBD2 matching 14 bases. Germline lookup yields CDR1 DFQATT and CDR2 SNEGSKA (reference sequence). This CDR3 is 14 amino acids long. After removal of 6 bases from V and 5 bases from J, the junction contained 2 bases not matched to a gene. CDR3 sequence: CSATSGRVTGELFF. In DNA form, the CDR3 reads TGCAGTGCGACTAGCGGGAGGGTAACCGGGGAGCTGTTTTTT.

This clonotype was found a few times. In nucleotides, the CDR3 is TGCGCCAGCAGCCCTAGATGGGCTAGCGGGGGGAAAAAAGCCAAAAACATTCAGTACTTC. Its translation is CASSPRWASGGKKAKNIQYF. The chain joins TRBV4-1 to TRBJ2-4; TRBD2 matches at 11 bases. The length of the CDR3 is 20 residues. Germline CDR1 is MGHRA and CDR2 is YSYEKL. V was clipped by 4 bases and J by 0 bases; unmatched bases: 14.

This rearrangement joins TRBV20-1 to TRBJ1-5; D call uncertain. CDR3 size: 15 residues. Germline CDR1 reads DFQATT; CDR2 reads SNEGSKA (reference sequence). The V end was cut by 7 bases, the J end by 0 bases, with 16 bases between. The CDR3 region is CSVIRLPNSNQPQHF. CDR3 DNA sequence: TGCAGTGTCATTCGCTTACCAAATAGCAATCAGCCCCAGCATTTT.

Regarding this clonotype: One junction end does not reproduce the germline sequence, and a read error may be involved. V and J are TRBV2 and TRBJ2-3; TRBD1 might be the D (5 bases). This CDR3 is built from 16 residues. Germline CDR1 and CDR2: SNHLY and FYNNEI. Here the CDR3 reads CASSDGAVTSTDTQYF. CDR3 DNA sequence: TGTGCCAGTAGTGATGGGGCGGTCACTAGCACAGATACGCAGTATTTT.

This chain uses TRBV28 with TRBJ1-2; unclear D gene. The CDR3 is 13 residues long. Germline assignment: CDR1 MDHEN and CDR2 SYDVKM. With 3 bases removed from V and 7 bases from J, the gap between germline ends came to 12 bases. The CDR3 sequence: CASSLDYSSGYTF. CDR3 sequence (DNA): TGTGCCAGCAGTTTGGACTATTCGAGTGGCTACACCTTC.

V usage is TRBV14 and J usage is TRBJ2-2; 9 bases fit TRBD2. Germline values: CDR1 SGHDN, CDR2 FVKESK. The junction had 7 bases not matched to a gene; V was cut back by 0 bases and J by 5 bases. This CDR3 region has 17 residues. As DNA, the CDR3 is TGTGCCAGCAGCCAAGATAGGGTAGCGGGAGCTACCGGGGAGCTGTTTTTT. It specifies CASSQDRVAGATGELFF.

The chain recombines TRBV5-4 with TRBJ2-7; D gene uncertain. Trimming took 0 bases from V and 0 from J, leaving 10 bases between them. CDR1 and CDR2 from the germline V gene are SGHNT and YYREEE (reference sequence). The CDR3 has 15 residues. CDR3 coding DNA: TGTGCCAGCAGCTTGGGGGCCTTGAGCTCCTACGAGCAGTACTTC. Translated: CASSLGALSSYEQYF. Full variable domain (outside the CDR3, taken from reference TRBV5-4 and TRBJ2-7): ETGVTQSPTHLIKTRGQQVTLRCSSQSGHNTVSWYQQALGQGPQFIFQYYREEENGRGNFPPRFSGLQFPNYSSELNVNALELDDSALYLCASSLGALSSYEQYFGPGTRLTVT.

The chain joins TRBV5-1 to TRBJ1-6; no clear D. V was trimmed by 2 bases and J by 6 bases, leaving 18 bases between them. The CDR3 totals 17 residues. Looked up from germline, CDR1 is SGHRS and CDR2 is YFSETQ. Here the CDR3 reads CASSFRRLEFGNSPLHF. The CDR3 DNA follows: TGCGCCAGCAGCTTTAGGAGGTTGGAGTTCGGTAATTCACCCCTCCACTTT. Together with reference TRBV5-1 and TRBJ1-6, the CDR3 gives the full variable domain: KAGVTQTPRYLIKTRGQQVTLSCSPISGHRSVSWYQQTPGQGLQFLFEYFSETQRNKGNFPGRFSGRQFSNSRSEMNVSTLELGDSALYLCASSFRRLEFGNSPLHFGNGTRLTVT.

This clonotype occurred a few times. The CDR3 sequence: CASSVRTSGSTDTQYF. The CDR3 region has the DNA TGTGCCAGCAGCGTACGGACTAGCGGGAGCACAGATACGCAGTATTTT. J is TRBJ2-3 and V is TRBV7-8; 11 bases are a match to TRBD2. The CDR3 is 16 residues long. Germline CDR1 SGHVS, CDR2 FQNEAQ. The junction had 4 bases not matched to a gene; V was cut back by 5 bases and J by 0 bases.

The genes are TRBV6-2 or TRBV6-3 and TRBJ2-2; D uncertain. CDR1 and CDR2 (germline): MNHEY, SVGEGT. The CDR3 length is 13 residues. The V and J ends lost 5 bases and 6 bases respectively, with 10 bases between them. The CDR3 sequence is CASSQDFAGELFF. The CDR3 nucleotides read TGTGCCAGCAGTCAAGACTTTGCCGGGGAGCTGTTTTTT.

This clonotype was detected ten times or more. The chain uses TRBV12-3 or TRBV12-4 and TRBJ1-1; D gene ambiguous. This CDR3 contains 15 residues. The V gene lost 1 base and the J gene lost 1 base, with 10 bases spanning the gap. The CDR3 DNA sequence: TGTGCCAGCAGTTTAGTTGTGGGCAGGAACACTGAAGCTTTCTTT. This codes for CASSLVVGRNTEAFF.

This clonotype was seen at least ten times. This rearrangement joins TRBV2 to TRBJ2-1, with unresolved D. The CDR3 length is 11 residues. Trimming removed 1 base at V and 8 bases at J, with 3 bases between. Germline V gene lookup returns CDR1 SNHLY and CDR2 FYNNEI. CDR3 DNA: TGTGCCAGCAGTGAAGGGCATGAGCAGTTCTTC. This gives the protein CASSEGHEQFF.

This clonotype was picked up a small number of times. This rearrangement joins TRBV30 to TRBJ2-7, with 9 bases matching TRBD1. Trimming removed 4 bases from V and 5 bases from J; junction bases left unmatched: 6. This CDR3 is 13 amino acids long. Germline assignment: CDR1 GTSNPN and CDR2 SVGIG (reference sequence). CDR3 loop: CAWKGQGLHEQYF. CDR3 coding DNA: TGTGCCTGGAAGGGACAGGGACTCCACGAGCAGTACTTC.

This clonotype was recorded at least ten times. V is TRBV6-2 or TRBV6-3 and J is TRBJ2-3, with TRBD1 identical over 11 bases. This CDR3 comprises 19 residues. J was trimmed by 2 bases and V by 0 bases; bases with no gene match: 10. CDR1 and CDR2 (germline): MNHEY, SVGEGT. This CDR3 is CASSYSNGQGAENTDTQYF. The CDR3 region has the DNA TGTGCCAGCAGTTACTCGAATGGACAGGGGGCTGAGAACACAGATACGCAGTATTTT.

In this sample, this clonotype turned up a few times. The chain carries TRBV20-1 and TRBJ2-1; D is unclear. V dropped 5 bases and J dropped 0 bases, with 11 bases sitting between them. Germline CDR1 reads DFQATT; CDR2 reads SNEGSKA (reference sequence). The length of the CDR3 is 14 residues. The DNA for the CDR3 is TGCAGTGCTTTGAAACGAGACTCCTACAATGAGCAGTTCTTC. Protein product: CSALKRDSYNEQFF.

There are many counts of this clonotype. CDR3 sequence: CSVEDRPASQETQYF. The CDR3 DNA reads TGCAGCGTTGAAGATCGTCCGGCATCACAAGAGACCCAGTACTTC. V usage is TRBV29-1 and J usage is TRBJ2-5; D gene uncertain. Trimming left V 0 bases short and J 2 bases short, with 13 bases between. Germline lookup yields CDR1 SQVTM and CDR2 ANQGSEA. CDR3 length: 15 amino acids.

At least ten counts were recorded for this clonotype. This sequence joins TRBV5-1 and TRBJ2-3; 10 bases fit TRBD1. The length of the CDR3 is 14 residues. The junction had 1 base not matched to a gene; V was cut back by 4 bases and J by 2 bases. From germline, CDR1 is SGHRS and CDR2 YFSETQ. CDR3 sequence reads: CASSGQGDTDTQYF. CDR3 coding DNA: TGCGCCAGCAGCGGACAGGGGGACACAGATACGCAGTATTTT.

This clonotype occurred a few times. The chain combines TRBV4-1 with TRBJ2-7, with D possibly called TRBD1 or TRBD2 (5 bases each). The CDR3 runs to 15 residues. Trimming pared 2 bases from V and 4 bases from J, leaving 15 bases between. Germline CDR1 is MGHRA and CDR2 is YSYEKL. CDR3 coding DNA: TGCGCCAGCAGCCAAAACCCAGGGACGATTTACGAGCAGTACTTC. Translating it yields CASSQNPGTIYEQYF.

This chain uses TRBV12-3 or TRBV12-4 with TRBJ1-2, with a tentative D call TRBD1 (5 bases). CDR3 length: 14 amino acids. V was shortened by 5 bases and J by 4 bases, with 14 bases between the two germline ends. CDR3 in DNA: TGTGCCAGCAGTAAAACCGGGACCCCCTATGGCTACACCTTC. It encodes CASSKTGTPYGYTF.

At least ten counts were recorded for this clonotype. The V and J genes are TRBV6-1 and TRBJ2-5; D remains unclear. Germline V gene data show CDR1 as MNHNS and CDR2 as SASEGT. The CDR3 spans 15 residues. V lost 5 bases and J lost 0, with 13 bases in between. DNA of the CDR3: TGTGCCAGCAGTACGATCCGGTGGAACCAAGAGACCCAGTACTTC. This codes for CASSTIRWNQETQYF.